This TCR beta chain stems from a study of neoadjuvant anti-PD-1 for oral cavity cancer. On the study more broadly: Patients without progression got a fourth dose around day 43. Study-wide points: Higher pretreatment Treg/Th17 ratios tracked higher pretreatment blood clonality. With three patients per group, TCR findings need larger cohorts.

In its sample, this clone was seen once. What it binds is unknown. Trimming shortened V by 2 bases and J by 4 bases, and 12 bases separated the two germline ends. Germline CDR1 and CDR2: SGHRS and YFSETQ. This CDR3 has 14 amino acids. Most PBMC samples had around 480 ng input DNA in six replicates. Profiling relied on immunoSEQ multiplex PCR, and the TCRdb table lists in-frame clones only, not all of them. The sample lists approximately 83,000 clones, around 80% occurring once. The TCR comes from a person aged 40 to 85 with oral cavity squamous cell carcinoma. Sequenced material: PBMCs, taken before nivolumab (anti-PD-1) treatment. The chain recombines TRBV5-1 with TRBJ1-1, with D possibly being TRBD1 (6 bases). CDR3 sequence (DNA): TGCGCCAGCAGCTTCGGGGGCACGGGCACTGAAGCTTTCTTT. It is translated as CASSFGGTGTEAFF.